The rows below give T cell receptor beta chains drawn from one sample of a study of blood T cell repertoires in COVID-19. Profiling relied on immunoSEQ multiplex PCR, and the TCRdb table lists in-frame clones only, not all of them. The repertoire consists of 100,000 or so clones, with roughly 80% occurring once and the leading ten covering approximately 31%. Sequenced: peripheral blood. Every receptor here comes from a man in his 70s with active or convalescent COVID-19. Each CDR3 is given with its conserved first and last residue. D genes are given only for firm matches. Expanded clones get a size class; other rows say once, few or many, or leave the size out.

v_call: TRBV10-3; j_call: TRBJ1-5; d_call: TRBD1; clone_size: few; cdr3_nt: TGTGCCATCAGGGCCGACAGGGGCAATCAGCCCCAGCATTTT; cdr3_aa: CAIRADRGNQPQHF
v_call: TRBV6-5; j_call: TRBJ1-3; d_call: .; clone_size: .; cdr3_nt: TGTGCCAGCAGTTCCCTGGGGGGCTCTGGAAACACCATATATTTT; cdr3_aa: CASSSLGGSGNTIYF
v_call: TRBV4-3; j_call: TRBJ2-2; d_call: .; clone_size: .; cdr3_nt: TGCGCCAGCAGCCAGCCCTCCAGCGCCACGACCGGGGAGCTGTTTTTT; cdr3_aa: CASSQPSSATTGELFF
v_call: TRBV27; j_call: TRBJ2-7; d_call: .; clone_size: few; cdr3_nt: TGTGCCAGCAGTTTAAACTCTTTAACAGGTTTTCGCGAGCAGTACTTC; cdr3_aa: CASSLNSLTGFREQYF
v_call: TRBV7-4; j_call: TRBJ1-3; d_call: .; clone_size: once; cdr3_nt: TGTGCCAGCAGCGGTAACATCACCATATATTTT; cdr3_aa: CASSGNITIYF
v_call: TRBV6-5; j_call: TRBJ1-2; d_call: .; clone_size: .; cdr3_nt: TGTGCCAGCAGTTACGCGGGTAGTGGCTACACCTTC; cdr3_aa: CASSYAGSGYTF
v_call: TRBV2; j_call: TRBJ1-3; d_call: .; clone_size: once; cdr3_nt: TGTGCCAGCATCTTAAGCCGCGGGATCTCTGGAAACACCATATATTTT; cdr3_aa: CASILSRGISGNTIYF
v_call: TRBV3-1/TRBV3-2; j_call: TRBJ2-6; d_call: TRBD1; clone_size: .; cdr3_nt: TGTGCCAGCAGCCCGACAGGGGCTGGGGCCAACGTCCTGACTTTC; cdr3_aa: CASSPTGAGANVLTF
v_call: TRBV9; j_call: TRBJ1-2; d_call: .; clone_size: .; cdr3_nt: TGTGCCAGTCGCCCCGACGAGGGAGTCGGGGGCTACACCTTC; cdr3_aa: CASRPDEGVGGYTF
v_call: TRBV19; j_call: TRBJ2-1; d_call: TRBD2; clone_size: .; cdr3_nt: TGTGCCAGTAGTGCTCTAGCGGGGGACTACAATGAGCAGTTCTTC; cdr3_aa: CASSALAGDYNEQFF
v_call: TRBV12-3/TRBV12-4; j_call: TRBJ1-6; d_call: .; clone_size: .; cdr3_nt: TGTGCCAGCAGTTTAGAGGGGTCCCCCCTCCACTTT; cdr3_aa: CASSLEGSPLHF
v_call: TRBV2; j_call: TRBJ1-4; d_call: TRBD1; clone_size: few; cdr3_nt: TGTGCCAGCAGTGAAGTGGGACAGGGGTTTGAAAAACTGTTTTTT; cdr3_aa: CASSEVGQGFEKLFF
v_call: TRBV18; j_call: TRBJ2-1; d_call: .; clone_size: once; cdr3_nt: TGTGCCAGCTCTCTCGGGTCTAACAATGAGCAGTTCTTC; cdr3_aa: CASSLGSNNEQFF
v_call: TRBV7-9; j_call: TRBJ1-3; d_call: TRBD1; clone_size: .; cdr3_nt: TGTGCCAGCAGCTTAATAACAGGGGATGGAAACACCATATATTTT; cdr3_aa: CASSLITGDGNTIYF
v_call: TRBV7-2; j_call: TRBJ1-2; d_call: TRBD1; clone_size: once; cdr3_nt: TGTGCCAGCAGCTTGGCTGGGACAGGGTGGGTGTACACCTTC; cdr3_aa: CASSLAGTGWVYTF
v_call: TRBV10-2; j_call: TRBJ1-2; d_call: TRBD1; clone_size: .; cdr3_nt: TGCGCCAGCAGAGACCGGGACAGAAACTATGGCTACACCTTC; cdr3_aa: CASRDRDRNYGYTF
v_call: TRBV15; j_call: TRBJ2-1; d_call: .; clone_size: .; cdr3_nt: TGTGCCACCAGCAGAGCCGGGACTTCCATCGGGAGGCAGTTCTTC; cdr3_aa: CATSRAGTSIGRQFF
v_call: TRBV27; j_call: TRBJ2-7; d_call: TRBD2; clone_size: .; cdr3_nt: TGTGCCAGCAGTTTTGCGGGAGGGCCATCTCGCTACGAGCAGTACTTC; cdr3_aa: CASSFAGGPSRYEQYF
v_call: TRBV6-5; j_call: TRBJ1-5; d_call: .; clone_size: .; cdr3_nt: TGTGCCAGCAGACAGGACGGTTATAGCAATCAGCCCCAGCATTTT; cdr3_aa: CASRQDGYSNQPQHF
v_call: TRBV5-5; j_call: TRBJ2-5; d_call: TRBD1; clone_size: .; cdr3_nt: TGTGCCAGCAGCAACGCCGGGACAGAAAAAGAGACCCAGTACTTC; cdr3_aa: CASSNAGTEKETQYF
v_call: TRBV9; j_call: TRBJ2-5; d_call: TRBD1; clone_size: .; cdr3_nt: TGTGCCAGCAGCGAACACAGGGGCCAAGAGACCCAGTACTTC; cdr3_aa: CASSEHRGQETQYF
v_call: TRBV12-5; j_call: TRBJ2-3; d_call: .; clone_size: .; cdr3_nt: TGTGCTAGTGGTCCAGGACAGGGAGGGGATACGCAGTATTTT; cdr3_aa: CASGPGQGGDTQYF
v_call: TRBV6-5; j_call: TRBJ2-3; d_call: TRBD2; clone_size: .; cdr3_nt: TGTGCCAGCAGTCCCAGCGGGGTGGGCACAGATACGCAGTATTTT; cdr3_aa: CASSPSGVGTDTQYF
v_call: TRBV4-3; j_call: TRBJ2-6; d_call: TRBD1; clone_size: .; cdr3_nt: TGCGCCAGCAGCCAAAACCTATTGACAGGGGTGGGATCTGGGGCCAACGTCCTGACTTTC; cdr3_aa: CASSQNLLTGVGSGANVLTF
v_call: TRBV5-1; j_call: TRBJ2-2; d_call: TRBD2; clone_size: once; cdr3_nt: TGCGCCAGCAGCCCTGGGCTAGCGGGAGTGGTCGGGGAGCTGTTTTTT; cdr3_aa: CASSPGLAGVVGELFF
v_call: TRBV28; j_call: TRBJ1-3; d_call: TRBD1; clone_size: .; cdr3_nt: TGTGCCAGCAGGCCACAGGGGAGCGGAAACACCATATATTTT; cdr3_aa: CASRPQGSGNTIYF
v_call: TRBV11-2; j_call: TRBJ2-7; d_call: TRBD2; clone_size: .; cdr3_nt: TGTGCCAGCAGCTTAGATACCGCTAGCGGGCCGACCGAGCAGTACTTC; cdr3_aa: CASSLDTASGPTEQYF
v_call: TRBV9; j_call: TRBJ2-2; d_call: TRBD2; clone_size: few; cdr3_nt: TGTGCCAGCAGCGTAGCTTCCCGACTAGCGGTCGCGAACACCGGGGAGCTGTTTTTT; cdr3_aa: CASSVASRLAVANTGELFF
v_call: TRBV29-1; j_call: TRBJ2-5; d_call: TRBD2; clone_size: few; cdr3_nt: TGCAGCGGTCGGGGGTCGGGAGGAGAGACCCAGTACTTC; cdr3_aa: CSGRGSGGETQYF
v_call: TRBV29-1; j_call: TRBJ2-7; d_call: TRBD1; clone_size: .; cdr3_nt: TGCAGCGTTGGTACCGGACAGGGGGGCGCCTACGAGCAGTACTTC; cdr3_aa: CSVGTGQGGAYEQYF
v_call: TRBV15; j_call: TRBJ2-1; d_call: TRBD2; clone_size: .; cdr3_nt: TGTGCCACCAGCAGAGATCCGACTAGCGGACACAATGAGCAGTTCTTC; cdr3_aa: CATSRDPTSGHNEQFF
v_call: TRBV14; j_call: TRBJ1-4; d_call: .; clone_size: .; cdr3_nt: TGTGCCAGCAGCCAAGATCTTGGGGGGGGAAAACTGTTTTTT; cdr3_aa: CASSQDLGGGKLFF
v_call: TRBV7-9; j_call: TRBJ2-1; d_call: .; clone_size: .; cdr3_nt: TGTGCCAGCAGCATCTCTTGGACTGGGGATGAGCAGTTCTTC; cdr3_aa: CASSISWTGDEQFF
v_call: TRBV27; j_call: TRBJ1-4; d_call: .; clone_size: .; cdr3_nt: TGTGCCAGCAGGGGGTGGGGCGGTGGTAATGAAAAACTGTTTTTT; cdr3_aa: CASRGWGGGNEKLFF
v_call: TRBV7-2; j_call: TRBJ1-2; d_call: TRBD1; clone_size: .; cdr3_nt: TGTGCCAGCAGCACAAGACAGGGGATCTTTTATGGCTACACCTTC; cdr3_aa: CASSTRQGIFYGYTF
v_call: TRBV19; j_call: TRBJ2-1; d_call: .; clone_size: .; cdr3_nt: TGTGCCAGTAGTATGGGGCGCCGCAAGAGGTACAATGAGCAGTTCTTC; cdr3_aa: CASSMGRRKRYNEQFF
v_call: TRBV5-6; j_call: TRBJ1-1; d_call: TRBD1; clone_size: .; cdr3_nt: TGTGCCAGCAGCTTGGGCGGCAGGGGGAGAAGTGCTGAAGCTTTCTTT; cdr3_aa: CASSLGGRGRSAEAFF
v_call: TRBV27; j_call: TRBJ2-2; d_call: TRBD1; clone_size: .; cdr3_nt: TGTGCCAGCAGTTCACGACAGGGACCCACCGGGGAGCTGTTTTTT; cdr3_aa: CASSSRQGPTGELFF
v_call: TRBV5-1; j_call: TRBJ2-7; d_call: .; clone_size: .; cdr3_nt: TGCGCCAGCAGCGCACAGGGCTCCTACGAGCAGTACTTC; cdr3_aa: CASSAQGSYEQYF